Listed here are 32 T cell receptor beta chains from one sample, sequenced in a study of cytotoxic CD8 clonotypes in ibrutinib-treated CLL. Profiling relied on immunoSEQ multiplex PCR, and the TCRdb table lists in-frame clones only, not all of them. The sample has some 300,000 clones, around four fifths seen once. The sample here was PBMCs, taken before ibrutinib treatment. All receptors derive from a human donor with chronic lymphocytic leukemia.

The chain links TRBV29-1 to TRBJ2-1; 8 bases align to TRBD2. With 0 bases clipped from V and 9 bases from J, the junction kept 13 bases outside the gene matches. CDR3 length: 16 residues. Germline V gives CDR1 SQVTM, CDR2 ANQGSEA. CDR3 nucleotides: TGCAGCGTTGAAGATCGTTTTATCGGGACTAGTAGTGAGCAGTTCTTC. Amino acids: CSVEDRFIGTSSEQFF.

This clone appeared a few times. This chain links TRBV2 with TRBJ2-1; maybe TRBD1 (6 bases). Germline CDR1 is SNHLY and CDR2 is FYNNEI. The V gene lost 5 bases and the J gene lost 0 bases, with 11 bases spanning the gap. The CDR3 is made up of 15 amino acids. In DNA form, the CDR3 reads TGTGCCAGCAGTACAGACAGGAGCTCCTACAATGAGCAGTTCTTC. The encoded protein is CASSTDRSSYNEQFF.

The CDR3 DNA sequence: TGTGCCAGCAGTTTCACTAGCGGGATGGTTGCAGATACGCAGTATTTT. Translating it yields CASSFTSGMVADTQYF. The chain combines TRBV6-5 with TRBJ2-3; TRBD2 matches at 10 bases. J lost 4 bases, V lost 4 bases, and 8 bases had no gene match. Germline V gives CDR1 MNHEY, CDR2 SVGAGI. This CDR3 is built from 16 residues.

The chain uses TRBV5-1 and TRBJ2-1; TRBD2 matches at 10 bases. V trimming: 0 bases; J trimming: 6 bases; junction bases outside the gene matches: 3. CDR1 is SGHRS and CDR2 is YFSETQ in the germline V gene. The CDR3 runs 15 residues. The CDR3 loop reads CASSLVVAGGNEQFF. CDR3 bases: TGCGCCAGCAGCTTGGTTGTAGCGGGAGGCAATGAGCAGTTCTTC.

The genes are TRBV4-1 and TRBJ2-7; 8 nucleotides line up with TRBD1. Germline V lookup: CDR1 MGHRA, CDR2 YSYEKL. This CDR3 region has 16 residues. J gave up 2 bases and V 4 bases, and 10 bases lay outside the gene matches. The CDR3 here is CASSRTRGPNPYEQYF. In nucleotides, the CDR3 is TGCGCCAGCAGCCGAACCAGGGGGCCCAACCCCTACGAGCAGTACTTC.

In regard to this clone: Other DNA sequences of this sample code for an identical CDR3. This chain connects TRBV6-5 to TRBJ2-7; no reliable D call. Germline V CDR1 and CDR2: MNHEY, SVGAGI. There are 14 residues in the CDR3. Trimming removed 0 bases from V and 0 bases from J, with 6 bases in between. Here the CDR3 reads CASSYSGSSYEQYF. In DNA form, the CDR3 reads TGTGCCAGCAGTTACTCGGGCAGCTCCTACGAGCAGTACTTC.

This clone has just one count. CDR3 nucleotide sequence: TGCAGCGCCCAGGGGGCGGGAGGAGTCAAAAACATTCAGTACTTC. The encoded protein is CSAQGAGGVKNIQYF. This chain connects TRBV29-1 to TRBJ2-4; D may match TRBD1 or TRBD2 (8 bases each). Germline CDR1 and CDR2: SQVTM and ANQGSEA. Trimming cost V 7 bases and J 3 bases, with 19 bases left between them. The CDR3 has 15 residues.

The rearrangement links TRBV29-1 to TRBJ2-1; 9 nucleotides agree with TRBD2. Losses at the gene ends were 0 bases for V and 2 bases for J; bases not matched to a gene: 11. CDR3 length: 18 amino acids. Per germline, CDR1 SQVTM and CDR2 ANQGSEA. Here the CDR3 DNA reads TGCAGCGTTGAAGATTTTAGGGTGCGGGAGGGACCCTACAATGAGCAGTTCTTC. Its translation is CSVEDFRVREGPYNEQFF.

V usage is TRBV28 and J usage is TRBJ2-2, with 8 bases identical to TRBD2. The germline V gene encodes CDR1 MDHEN and CDR2 SYDVKM. This CDR3 comprises 14 residues. The trim removed 8 bases at V and 3 bases at J, leaving 5 bases unmatched. This chain's CDR3 is CASWGLVDTGELFF. The CDR3 bases are TGTGCCAGCTGGGGACTAGTAGACACCGGGGAGCTGTTTTTT.

This chain links TRBV7-2 with TRBJ1-1; D uncertain. The CDR3 covers 15 residues. Deletions cut 2 bases from V and 1 base from J, with 11 bases between. The germline CDR1 and CDR2 sequences are SGHTA and FQGNSA. CDR3 DNA sequence: TGTGCCAGCAGCTTAAATGGGTTCACGAACACTGAAGCTTTCTTT. The encoded protein is CASSLNGFTNTEAFF.

The CDR3 spells CASSELLAGDSEQFF. CDR3 DNA sequence: TGCGCCAGCAGTGAGTTACTAGCGGGAGATAGTGAGCAGTTCTTC. This chain connects TRBV10-1 to TRBJ2-1; the match to TRBD2 covers 11 bases. J lost 9 bases, V lost 1 base, and 5 bases had no gene match. CDR1 is WNHNN and CDR2 is SYGVQD in the germline V gene (reference sequence). This CDR3 contains 15 residues.

The rearrangement uses TRBV5-1 and TRBJ2-6; D gene ambiguous. The CDR3 loop spans 14 amino acids. The germline V gene encodes CDR1 SGHRS and CDR2 YFSETQ. V was trimmed by 6 bases and J by 0 bases, leaving 7 bases between them. The CDR3 region has the DNA TGCGCCAGCATGGATCCCTCTGGGGCCAACGTCCTGACTTTC. Amino acids: CASMDPSGANVLTF.

This sequence joins TRBV19 and TRBJ2-3; D unresolved. Germline lookup yields CDR1 LNHDA and CDR2 SQIVND (reference sequence). Trimming shortened V by 5 bases and J by 3 bases, and 18 bases separated the two germline ends. CDR3 length: 16 amino acids. The CDR3 sequence is CASSLRREALTDTQYF. The CDR3 DNA follows: TGTGCCAGTAGTCTTAGACGAGAGGCCCTTACAGATACGCAGTATTTT.

CDR3 DNA: TGTGCCAGCAGCGAAACGGGAATTTGGAGCGAGCAGTTCTTC. Its protein is CASSETGIWSEQFF. The chain combines TRBV7-6 with TRBJ2-1; D might be TRBD2 (5 bases). Trimming left V 5 bases short and J 10 bases short, with 18 bases between. CDR1 and CDR2 from the germline V gene are SGHVS and FNYEAQ. There are 14 residues in the CDR3.

The chain is built from TRBV27 and TRBJ2-1, with TRBD1 matching over 7 bases. Trimming removed 7 bases from V and 0 bases from J; junction bases left unmatched: 3. The CDR3 is made up of 14 amino acids. The germline V gene has CDR1 MNHEY and CDR2 SMNVEV (reference sequence). The CDR3 sequence: CASNGDSSYNEQFF. The CDR3 DNA follows: TGTGCCAGCAACGGGGACAGCTCCTACAATGAGCAGTTCTTC.

The V call is TRBV4-3, the J call TRBJ2-1; D is perhaps TRBD1 (6 bases). Germline V gene data show CDR1 as LGHNA and CDR2 as YSLEER. Trimming pared 5 bases from V and 0 bases from J, leaving 11 bases between. The CDR3 has 15 amino acids. The CDR3 protein is CASSGVGASYNEQFF. CDR3 bases: TGCGCCAGCAGCGGGGTGGGGGCCTCCTACAATGAGCAGTTCTTC.

The chain employs TRBV15 and TRBJ2-3; D is perhaps TRBD2 (6 bases). V lost 3 bases to trimming and J lost 3 bases, with 16 bases between them. Per the germline V gene, CDR1 is LNHNV and CDR2 is YYDKDF (reference sequence). The CDR3 totals 16 residues. As DNA, the CDR3 is TGTGCCACCAGCAGGGCCCGAGGAGGGCCAACAGATACGCAGTATTTT. Its translation is CATSRARGGPTDTQYF.

V gene TRBV19 combines with J gene TRBJ2-2, with D unresolved. Trimming cost V 3 bases and J 4 bases, with 9 bases left between them. This CDR3 spans 14 amino acids. Germline V gives CDR1 LNHDA, CDR2 SQIVND (reference sequence). The CDR3 region is CASSMIAATGELFF. CDR3 nucleotides: TGTGCCAGTAGTATGATTGCGGCCACCGGGGAGCTGTTTTTT.

The chain links TRBV18 to TRBJ1-5; 9 positions match TRBD1. This CDR3 has 14 residues. V shed 8 bases and J 5 bases; nucleotides not matched to a gene: 7. Germline V gene sequence: CDR1 KGHSH, CDR2 LQKENI. DNA for the CDR3: TGTGCCAGCAAGGGACAGGGTCCTCATCAGCCCCAGCATTTT. Amino acid sequence: CASKGQGPHQPQHF.

This chain connects TRBV7-2 to TRBJ1-5; possibly TRBD1 for D (5 bases). Trimming pared 5 bases from V and 9 bases from J, leaving 11 bases between. The CDR3 loop spans 12 amino acids. In germline, CDR1 is SGHTA, CDR2 FQGNSA. The CDR3: CASSQLGGPQHF. CDR3 nucleotide sequence: TGTGCCAGCAGCCAACTCGGGGGGCCCCAGCATTTT.

The table lists this clone with many counts. This CDR3 is also generated by other DNA sequences in the sample. The chain combines TRBV29-1 with TRBJ1-1; D is unresolved. V gave up 6 bases and J gave up 0 bases, with 8 bases separating them. The CDR3 runs 12 residues. Germline CDR1 SQVTM, CDR2 ANQGSEA. This chain's CDR3 is CSVGRMNTEAFF. The CDR3 nucleotides are TGCAGCGTGGGCAGAATGAACACTGAAGCTTTCTTT.

This chain uses TRBV4-3 with TRBJ1-2, with a weak D call TRBD1 (5 bases). CDR1 LGHNA and CDR2 YSLEER come from the germline V gene. V gave up 3 bases and J gave up 7 bases, with 24 bases separating them. The CDR3 consists of 17 residues. The CDR3 protein is CASSHDPGPPERGGYTF. In DNA form, the CDR3 reads TGCGCCAGCAGCCATGACCCCGGGCCACCTGAGAGGGGTGGCTACACCTTC.

This sequence joins TRBV4-3 and TRBJ2-2; 7 bases agree with TRBD2. The CDR3 loop spans 15 amino acids. The germline gives CDR1 LGHNA, CDR2 YSLEER. The V segment lost 5 bases and the J segment 4 bases; nucleotides outside the gene matches: 7. The CDR3 coding sequence is TGCGCCAGCAGCGGCTCTAGCGGTTCCACCGGGGAGCTGTTTTTT. This sequence encodes CASSGSSGSTGELFF.

The chain couples TRBV27 to TRBJ2-1; TRBD1 matches 11 bases. Germline V gene data show CDR1 as MNHEY and CDR2 as SMNVEV (reference sequence). V shed 4 bases and J 6 bases; nucleotides not matched to a gene: 5. The CDR3 runs 15 residues. The CDR3 sequence: CASSYLGTGGNEQFF. The CDR3, as DNA: TGTGCCAGCAGTTATCTCGGGACAGGGGGCAATGAGCAGTTCTTC.

This sequence joins TRBV19 and TRBJ1-2, with 7 bases aligning to TRBD1. Germline trimming cut 5 bases from V and 5 bases from J; bases unmatched to any gene: 8. The CDR3 is 14 residues long. In germline, CDR1 is LNHDA, CDR2 SQIVND (reference sequence). CDR3 DNA sequence: TGTGCCAGTAGTGAGCCGACAGGGCTTTATGGCTACACCTTC. This codes for CASSEPTGLYGYTF.

The genes are TRBV6-5 and TRBJ1-2, with D unclear. This CDR3 spans 14 amino acids. Germline values: CDR1 MNHEY, CDR2 SVGAGI. V gave up 7 bases and J gave up 5 bases, with 17 bases separating them. The CDR3 loop reads CASTKREPAYGYTF. DNA for the CDR3: TGTGCCAGCACCAAAAGGGAGCCGGCGTATGGCTACACCTTC.

The chain couples TRBV6-6 to TRBJ1-1, with 9 bases aligning to TRBD1. V gave up 7 bases and J gave up 6 bases; unmatched junction bases: 9. CDR1 and CDR2 (germline): MNHNY, SVGAGI (reference sequence). This CDR3 comprises 14 residues. CDR3 protein: CASTEPGQGPEAFF. The CDR3, as DNA: TGTGCCAGCACAGAGCCGGGACAGGGACCTGAAGCTTTCTTT.

The genes are TRBV7-3 and TRBJ2-2, with 8 bases aligning to TRBD1. The CDR3 contains 16 residues. Germline CDR1 SGHTA, CDR2 FQGTGA. After removal of 5 bases from V and 0 bases from J, the junction contained 5 bases not matched to a gene. The CDR3 is CASSPQGATNTGELFF. The CDR3 DNA reads as TGTGCCAGCAGCCCTCAGGGGGCGACGAACACCGGGGAGCTGTTTTTT.

The chain carries TRBV7-9 and TRBJ2-7; possibly TRBD2 for D (7 bases). V gave up 4 bases and J gave up 6 bases, with 25 bases separating them. In germline, CDR1 is SEHNR, CDR2 FQNEAQ (reference sequence). The CDR3 extends over 17 amino acids. In nucleotides, the CDR3 is TGTGCCAGCAGCTCCCCTTATGGATCCAGGGGAGGGCCCGAGCAGTACTTC. Its translation: CASSSPYGSRGGPEQYF.

The chain joins TRBV18 to TRBJ2-5, with TRBD2 matching over 7 bases. Germline CDR1 reads KGHSH; CDR2 reads LQKENI. V lost 1 base to trimming and J lost 2 bases; unmatched junction nucleotides: 19. The CDR3 consists of 20 residues. CDR3 DNA: TGTGCCAGCTCACCACTGGCGGTAGGGTCTAGCGGAATACTACAAGAGACCCAGTACTTC. It translates to CASSPLAVGSSGILQETQYF.

Concerning this clone: Within the sample, other DNA sequences also encode this same CDR3. The chain uses TRBV4-3 and TRBJ2-7; D call uncertain. V shed 1 base and J shed 1 base, with 8 bases lying between them. Germline CDR1 reads LGHNA; CDR2 reads YSLEER. The CDR3 runs to 14 residues. CDR3 sequence: CASSQGRVSYEQYF. The CDR3 DNA sequence: TGCGCCAGCAGCCAAGGTAGAGTTTCCTACGAGCAGTACTTC.

This clone is a singleton in its sample. The chain joins TRBV5-1 to TRBJ2-7, with 7 bases matching TRBD1. The trim removed 0 bases at V and 2 bases at J, leaving 5 bases unmatched. Germline V gene sequence: CDR1 SGHRS, CDR2 YFSETQ. The CDR3 is 15 amino acids. This CDR3 reads CASSLGGGETYEQYF. CDR3 DNA: TGCGCCAGCAGCTTGGGAGGGGGCGAAACCTACGAGCAGTACTTC.